This T cell receptor beta chain was captured in a study of cytomegalovirus exposure and HLA in healthy donors. This clone was observed a handful of times. Samples came from healthy bone marrow donors. Germline trimming cut 4 bases from V and 6 bases from J; bases unmatched to any gene: 11. The CDR3 has 16 amino acids. The germline V gene encodes CDR1 MGHRA and CDR2 YSYEKL. The PCR was carried out with 60 Vbeta primers and 13 Jbeta primers. Repertoires were generated with immunoSEQ multiplex PCR, while TCRdb's copy carries only in-frame clones and drops some. The data show some 200,000 clones, with roughly 80% seen just once and around 4% held by the top ten.

This chain joins TRBV4-1 and TRBJ1-5; 8 bases are shared with TRBD1. This receptor was obtained from a man aged 50-60 years in good health and CMV-seronegative. What was sequenced was PBMCs. The DNA of the CDR3 is TGCGCCAGCAGCCGCGAGACAGGGGATACTCTTCAGCCCCAGCATTTT. This encodes CASSRETGDTLQPQHF.